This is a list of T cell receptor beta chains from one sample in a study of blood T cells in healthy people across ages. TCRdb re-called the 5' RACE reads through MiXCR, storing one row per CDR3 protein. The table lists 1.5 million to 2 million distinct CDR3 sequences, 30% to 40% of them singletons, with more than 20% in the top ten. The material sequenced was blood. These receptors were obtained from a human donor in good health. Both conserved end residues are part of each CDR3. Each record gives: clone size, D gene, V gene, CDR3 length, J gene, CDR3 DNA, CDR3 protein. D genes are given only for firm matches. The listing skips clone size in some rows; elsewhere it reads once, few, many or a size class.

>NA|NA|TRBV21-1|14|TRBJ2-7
TGTGCCAGCAGCAAAGTGAGGGAACCCTACGAGCAGTACTTC
CASSKVREPYEQYF
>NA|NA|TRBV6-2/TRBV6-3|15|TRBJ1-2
TGTGCCAGCAGTTACGAGAGACGGCCAGACTATGGCTACACCTTC
CASSYERRPDYGYTF
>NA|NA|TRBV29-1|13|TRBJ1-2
TGCAGCGTTGGAGGCGGGACTGGCTATGGCTACACCTTC
CSVGGGTGYGYTF
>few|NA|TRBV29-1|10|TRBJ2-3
TGCAGCGCACTGTGGGATACGCAGTATTTT
CSALWDTQYF
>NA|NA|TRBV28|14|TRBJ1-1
TGTGCCAGCAGTTTTGGGGTATTAAGGACTGAAGCTTTCTTT
CASSFGVLRTEAFF
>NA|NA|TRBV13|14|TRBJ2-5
TGTGCCAGCAGCCCCGGCGCGGCTGCGAAGACCCAGTACTTC
CASSPGAAAKTQYF
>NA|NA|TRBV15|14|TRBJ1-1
TGTGCCACCAGCAGGTCAGGTCAGGGGACTGAAGCTTTCTTT
CATSRSGQGTEAFF
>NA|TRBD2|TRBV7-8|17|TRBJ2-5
TGTGCCAGCAGCTTAGGAAGCGGGAGGTACCTGGGGGAGACCCAGTACTTC
CASSLGSGRYLGETQYF
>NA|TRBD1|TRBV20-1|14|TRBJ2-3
TGCAGTGCTAGGATCACAGGGGCGCGTGATACGCAGTATTTT
CSARITGARDTQYF
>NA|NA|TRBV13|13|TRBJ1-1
TGTGCCAGCAGCCCGGCCCAGGACACTGAAGCTTTCTTT
CASSPAQDTEAFF
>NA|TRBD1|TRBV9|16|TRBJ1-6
TGTGCCAGCAGCGTAGATGTCGGGACAGATAATTCACCCCTCCACTTT
CASSVDVGTDNSPLHF
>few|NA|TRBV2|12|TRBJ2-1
TGCGCCAGCAGGGAAGCATGGAATGAGCAGTTCTTC
CASREAWNEQFF
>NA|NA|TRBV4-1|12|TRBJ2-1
TGCGCCAGCAGCCAAGTCGGAGGCCTAAAGTTCTTC
CASSQVGGLKFF
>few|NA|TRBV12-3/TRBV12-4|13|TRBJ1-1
TGTGCCAGCAGTAAAAAAATACCCACTGAAGCTTTCTTT
CASSKKIPTEAFF
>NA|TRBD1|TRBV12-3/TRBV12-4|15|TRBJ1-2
TGTGCCAGCAGTGCTACAGGGGCCCCACCTTATGGCTACACCTTC
CASSATGAPPYGYTF
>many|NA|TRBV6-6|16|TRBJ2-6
TGTGCCAGCAGGAGGGGACTTTCCTCTGGGGCCAACGTCCTGACTTTC
CASRRGLSSGANVLTF
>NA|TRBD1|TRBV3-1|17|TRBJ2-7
TGTGCCAGCAGCCAAGATCTATGGGGACAGTTATCCTACGAGCAGTACTTC
CASSQDLWGQLSYEQYF
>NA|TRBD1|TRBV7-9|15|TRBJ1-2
TGTGCCAGCAGCCCCCAAGACAGGGGGTCCTATGGCTACACCTTC
CASSPQDRGSYGYTF
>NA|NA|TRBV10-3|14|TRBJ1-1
TGTGCCATCAGTGAGTTAGGGGTGAACACTGAAGCTTTCTTT
CAISELGVNTEAFF
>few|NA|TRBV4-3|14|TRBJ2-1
TGCGCCAGCAGCCAAGGAAGCAGGGACCATGAGCAGTTCTTC
CASSQGSRDHEQFF
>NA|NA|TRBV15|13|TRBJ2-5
TGTGCCACCAGCAGAGAGAGGCGGGAGACCCAGTACTTC
CATSRERRETQYF
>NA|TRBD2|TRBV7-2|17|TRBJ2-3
TGTGCCAGCAGCCCTTCCCCATACGGGGGGGGTACAGATACGCAGTATTTT
CASSPSPYGGGTDTQYF
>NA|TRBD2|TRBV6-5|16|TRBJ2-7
TGTGCCAGTAGTTACTCAACCGGGACTAGAGCCTACGAGCAGTACTTC
CASSYSTGTRAYEQYF
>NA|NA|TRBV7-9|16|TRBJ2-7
TGTGCCAGCAGCTCAACCGGTTCACCAACCCCCTACGAGCAGTACTTC
CASSSTGSPTPYEQYF
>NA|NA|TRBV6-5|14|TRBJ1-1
TGTGCCAGCAAGGGTCCAGGGGCCACCACTGAAGCTTTCTTT
CASKGPGATTEAFF
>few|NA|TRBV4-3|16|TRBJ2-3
TGCGCCAGCAGCCAAGATGAGGGGGGTGCCTACAATGAGCAGTATTTT
CASSQDEGGAYNEQYF
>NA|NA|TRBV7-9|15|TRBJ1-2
TGTGCCAGCAGCCCCCGGAGTACAGGAACTTATGGCTACACCTTC
CASSPRSTGTYGYTF